The sequence of this T cell receptor beta chain was determined in a study of CD8 T cells in ankylosing spondylitis. Germline V gives CDR1 MNHEY, CDR2 SVGAGI. The CDR3 is 13 amino acids. The V end lost 2 bases, the J end lost 1 base, and 5 bases lay between the germline ends. The table lists this clonotype with many counts. For TCR beta, libraries came from quantitative 5'-RACE with molecular barcodes. TCRdb analysed the 5' RACE reads with MiXCR anew, one entry per CDR3 protein. Of approximately 350,000 distinct CDR3 sequences listed, about 15% are singletons. This clonotype was obtained from a male donor with ankylosing spondylitis or in good health (not recorded which). The chain joins TRBV6-5 to TRBJ1-1; no firm D call. The sample consisted of blood, either unsorted or a sorted T cell fraction (not recorded which). CDR3 residues: CASSYAQNTEAFF. The CDR3 coding sequence is TGTGCCAGCAGTTACGCACAGAACACTGAAGCTTTCTTT.